What follows are 9 T cell receptor beta chains derived from one specimen sequenced in a study of Ad26.COV2.S vaccination and SARS-CoV-2 variants. Measured with immunoSEQ multiplex PCR; TCRdb has only the in-frame clones, and not every one. The sample lists about 350,000 clones, roughly 94% seen once, with under 4% in the top ten. The source was peripheral blood, collected after recovery from COVID-19. All receptors come from a human donor who had recovered from COVID-19.

The chain joins TRBV29-1 to TRBJ1-2; the D is unclear. The length of the CDR3 is 11 residues. Germline CDR1 SQVTM, CDR2 ANQGSEA. The V and J ends lost 3 bases and 9 bases respectively, with 11 bases between them. CDR3 region: CSVDAKGSYTF. DNA of the CDR3: TGCAGCGTTGATGCTAAGGGTAGCTACACCTTC.

V is TRBV10-1 and J is TRBJ2-2; no firm D call. The germline gives CDR1 WNHNN, CDR2 SYGVQD (reference sequence). The CDR3 extends over 14 amino acids. The V end was cut by 8 bases, the J end by 0 bases, with 10 bases between. The CDR3 nucleotides read TGCGCCAGCCGTGCTATCCCGAACACCGGGGAGCTGTTTTTT. Translated, it gives CASRAIPNTGELFF.

The chain joins TRBV27 to TRBJ1-1; 8 bases agree with TRBD1. J gave up 5 bases and V 0 bases, and 8 bases lay outside the gene matches. CDR3 length: 16 amino acids. In germline, CDR1 is MNHEY, CDR2 SMNVEV (reference sequence). The CDR3 here is CASSLSSGGVVTEAFF. The DNA of the CDR3 is TGTGCCAGCAGTTTATCGTCAGGGGGCGTAGTTACTGAAGCTTTCTTT.

The chain combines TRBV18 with TRBJ2-3; D gene ambiguous. The length of the CDR3 is 14 residues. CDR1 KGHSH and CDR2 LQKENI come from the germline V gene. The ends were cut back, 2 bases at V and 6 bases at J, with 12 bases in the middle. The DNA for the CDR3 is TGTGCCAGCTCACCAAGTAGCTTGGGGGATACGCAGTATTTT. Its translation: CASSPSSLGDTQYF.

The chain employs TRBV5-1 and TRBJ1-4; D is perhaps TRBD1 (6 bases). In germline, CDR1 is SGHRS, CDR2 YFSETQ. The CDR3 is 16 residues long. V lost 3 bases and J 5 bases, leaving 17 bases between the germline ends. The CDR3 spells CASSYMSGVTNEKLFF. The CDR3 coding sequence is TGCGCCAGCAGCTATATGTCAGGGGTGACAAATGAAAAACTGTTTTTT. The full variable domain, rest sourced from reference TRBV5-1 and TRBJ1-4, is KAGVTQTPRYLIKTRGQQVTLSCSPISGHRSVSWYQQTPGQGLQFLFEYFSETQRNKGNFPGRFSGRQFSNSRSEMNVSTLELGDSALYLCASSYMSGVTNEKLFFGSGTQLSVL.

The V call is TRBV5-6, the J call TRBJ2-2; D uncertain. The CDR3 spans 12 residues. Trimming removed 4 bases at V and 6 bases at J, with 7 bases between. The germline CDR1 and CDR2 sequences are SGHDT and YYEEEE. The CDR3 DNA reads TGTGCCAGCAGCCTTCCCCCCGGGGAGCTGTTTTTT. This gives the protein CASSLPPGELFF.

The chain links TRBV19 to TRBJ1-5; D ambiguous. The CDR3 has 16 amino acids. The germline V gene has CDR1 LNHDA and CDR2 SQIVND (reference sequence). V lost 2 bases and J lost 0, with 11 bases in between. CDR3 sequence (DNA): TGTGCCAGTAGTATATTTGGTAGAGATAGCAATCAGCCCCAGCATTTT. Translation gives CASSIFGRDSNQPQHF.

As concerns this clone: At the DNA level, this CDR3 is encoded by other sequences in the same sample as well. The chain has TRBV9 and TRBJ1-5; TRBD1 is a possible D gene (5 bases). V was pared by 0 bases and J by 4 bases, with 8 bases between. CDR1 is SGDLS, CDR2 YYNGEE, per germline. The length of the CDR3 is 14 residues. In nucleotides, the CDR3 is TGTGCCAGCAGCGTAGCGGGGGATAATCAGCCCCAGCATTTT. It yields the protein CASSVAGDNQPQHF.

The chain links TRBV19 to TRBJ1-1; the D gene is possibly TRBD1 (6 bases). Trimming removed 6 bases at V and 3 bases at J, with 20 bases between. Germline V gene lookup returns CDR1 LNHDA and CDR2 SQIVND (reference sequence). The CDR3 spans 16 residues. The CDR3 here is CASSATILQGDTEAFF. The CDR3 DNA sequence: TGTGCCAGTAGCGCCACGATTTTACAGGGAGACACTGAAGCTTTCTTT.